What follows are 17 T cell receptor beta chains derived from one specimen sequenced in a study of blood T cell repertoires in COVID-19. Clones were sequenced by immunoSEQ multiplex PCR, and TCRdb holds only the in-frame ones, with some missing. This sample has about 230,000 clones, with roughly 80% found just once. Source material: peripheral blood. The receptors here all came from a woman aged 80 or over with COVID-19, enrolled during active disease.

The V and J genes are TRBV5-1 and TRBJ2-3; the D gene is possibly TRBD1 (5 bases). This CDR3 comprises 15 residues. Trimming stripped 4 bases from V and 0 bases from J, with 12 bases between. Germline V gene data show CDR1 as SGHRS and CDR2 as YFSETQ. The CDR3 nucleotides are TGCGCCAGCAGCCAATCAGGGTTGAGCACAGATACGCAGTATTTT. Amino acid sequence: CASSQSGLSTDTQYF.

This chain uses TRBV19 with TRBJ1-2; 7 bases map to TRBD1. The CDR3 loop spans 14 amino acids. Germline V gene sequence: CDR1 LNHDA, CDR2 SQIVND (reference sequence). J was trimmed by 4 bases and V by 6 bases; bases with no gene match: 8. The CDR3 bases are TGTGCCAGTAGCCCGGACAGGTCTGGCTATGGCTACACCTTC. This translates into CASSPDRSGYGYTF.

The V gene is TRBV7-2, the J gene TRBJ1-1, with D possibly matching TRBD1 (5 bases). Trimming cost V 2 bases and J 4 bases, with 14 bases left between them. From germline, CDR1 is SGHTA and CDR2 FQGNSA. The length of the CDR3 is 15 residues. The DNA for the CDR3 is TGTGCCAGCAGCTTACGGAGGGGCGCGGGCACTGAAGCTTTCTTT. Protein: CASSLRRGAGTEAFF.

This chain uses TRBV7-2 with TRBJ1-2; the match to TRBD1 covers 8 bases. V shed 5 bases and J 4 bases; nucleotides not matched to a gene: 6. Germline V gives CDR1 SGHTA, CDR2 FQGNSA. This CDR3 spans 14 amino acids. This CDR3 is CASSVGQGLYGYTF. The CDR3 nucleotides read TGTGCCAGCAGCGTCGGACAGGGTCTCTATGGCTACACCTTC.

This clone was seen just once. The V call is TRBV7-2, the J call TRBJ1-5; TRBD1 aligns across 7 bases. CDR1 SGHTA and CDR2 FQGNSA come from the germline V gene. Trimming at V came to 5 bases and at J to 1 base, leaving 8 bases not matched to a gene. This CDR3 spans 16 amino acids. Written as DNA, the CDR3 is TGTGCCAGCAGCATCAGAGGGGGCGGGAGCAATCAGCCCCAGCATTTT. Translating it yields CASSIRGGGSNQPQHF.

The chain carries TRBV7-9 and TRBJ2-1; TRBD2 matches at 13 bases. There are 15 residues in the CDR3. With V trimmed by 6 bases and J by 5 bases, 4 bases remained unmatched. The germline V gene encodes CDR1 SEHNR and CDR2 FQNEAQ (reference sequence). The CDR3 DNA is TGTGCCAGCAGAATTGGGACTAGCGGGGACAATGAGCAGTTCTTC. Translated, it gives CASRIGTSGDNEQFF. The full variable domain, rest sourced from reference TRBV7-9 and TRBJ2-1, is DTGVSQNPRHKITKRGQNVTFRCDPISEHNRLYWYRQTLGQGPEFLTYFQNEAQLEKSRLLSDRFSAERPKGSFSTLEIQRTEQGDSAMYLCASRIGTSGDNEQFFGPGTRLTVL.

The rearrangement links TRBV6-6 to TRBJ2-7; perhaps TRBD1 as D (6 bases). This CDR3 comprises 12 residues. The ends were cut back, 9 bases at V and 0 bases at J, with 9 bases in the middle. Germline assignment: CDR1 MNHNY and CDR2 SVGAGI (reference sequence). CDR3 DNA: TGTGCCAGAAAGGACAGCTCCTACGAGCAGTACTTC. This translates into CARKDSSYEQYF.

The V and J genes are TRBV9 and TRBJ1-3, with 8 bases that match TRBD1. Germline values: CDR1 SGDLS, CDR2 YYNGEE. The J segment lost 0 bases and the V segment lost 3 bases, leaving 17 bases of the junction unmatched. The CDR3 consists of 20 residues. The CDR3 spells CASSETGGTGGFPSGNTIYF. The CDR3, as DNA: TGTGCCAGCAGCGAGACTGGAGGAACAGGGGGTTTCCCCTCTGGAAACACCATATATTTT.

The chain combines TRBV30 with TRBJ2-1, with D unclear. V dropped 0 bases and J dropped 6 bases, with 12 bases sitting between them. The germline CDR1 and CDR2 sequences are GTSNPN and SVGIG (reference sequence). This CDR3 contains 14 residues. Written as DNA, the CDR3 is TGTGCCTGGAGTGTACTGTCCAGGCGCAATGAGCAGTTCTTC. It yields the protein CAWSVLSRRNEQFF.

V usage is TRBV5-4 and J usage is TRBJ1-1, with 8 positions matching TRBD1. The CDR3 loop spans 15 amino acids. CDR1 is SGHNT and CDR2 is YYREEE in the germline V gene (reference sequence). V was clipped by 4 bases and J by 1 base; unmatched bases: 6. DNA of the CDR3: TGTGCCAGCAGCACACGGACAGGGAGGAACACTGAAGCTTTCTTT. Encoded protein: CASSTRTGRNTEAFF. Variable domain in full (rest from reference TRBV5-4 and TRBJ1-1): ETGVTQSPTHLIKTRGQQVTLRCSSQSGHNTVSWYQQALGQGPQFIFQYYREEENGRGNFPPRFSGLQFPNYSSELNVNALELDDSALYLCASSTRTGRNTEAFFGQGTRLTVV.

This chain uses TRBV24-1 with TRBJ2-1, with 8 bases matching TRBD1. V was pared by 4 bases and J by 7 bases, with 14 bases of the junction left unmatched. The V gene's germline CDR1 is KGHDR and CDR2 SFDVKD. The CDR3 totals 17 residues. CDR3 region: CATSDSVGTGKGNEQFF. CDR3 nucleotides: TGTGCCACCAGTGACTCCGTCGGGACAGGAAAGGGGAATGAGCAGTTCTTC.

This sequence joins TRBV19 and TRBJ2-2; D gene uncertain. Trimming took off 2 bases at V and 4 bases at J, with 8 bases between the two ends. The CDR3 extends over 14 amino acids. Germline V gene sequence: CDR1 LNHDA, CDR2 SQIVND (reference sequence). The CDR3 DNA is TGTGCCAGTAGTATATTGGGCAGCACCGGGGAGCTGTTTTTT. This gives the protein CASSILGSTGELFF. Full variable domain (remainder filled in from reference TRBV19 and TRBJ2-2): DGGITQSPKYLFRKEGQNVTLSCEQNLNHDAMYWYRQDPGQGLRLIYYSQIVNDFQKGDIAEGYSVSREKKESFPLTVTSAQKNPTAFYLCASSILGSTGELFFGEGSRLTVL.

The V call is TRBV6-4, the J call TRBJ2-3, with 9 positions matching TRBD2. Germline-derived CDR1 and CDR2 are MRHNA and SNTAGT. After removal of 5 bases from V and 0 bases from J, the junction contained 9 bases not matched to a gene. The CDR3 is made up of 17 amino acids. The CDR3 nucleotides read TGTGCCAGCAGTAAAGGATACACTAGCGGGAGCACAGATACGCAGTATTTT. Its translation is CASSKGYTSGSTDTQYF.

This chain uses TRBV5-4 with TRBJ2-7; D gene uncertain. The germline gives CDR1 SGHNT, CDR2 YYREEE (reference sequence). V lost 0 bases and J lost 4, with 11 bases in between. The CDR3 has 14 amino acids. The CDR3 bases are TGTGCCAGCAGCTTGGGTACCCTAAATTACGAGCAGTACTTC. Its translation is CASSLGTLNYEQYF.

V and J are TRBV6-2 or TRBV6-3 and TRBJ1-5, with TRBD1 matching 7 bases. V shed 5 bases and J 2 bases; nucleotides not matched to a gene: 6. The germline CDR1 and CDR2 sequences are MNHEY and SVGEGT. The CDR3 sequence is 15 residues long. CDR3 nucleotides: TGTGCCAGCAGTCAGGGGGAAAGGGGCAATCAGCCCCAGCATTTT. Residues: CASSQGERGNQPQHF.

V usage is TRBV28 and J usage is TRBJ1-2, with D perhaps TRBD1 (6 bases). This CDR3 contains 14 residues. V gave up 5 bases and J gave up 4 bases, with 14 bases separating them. Germline V gene sequence: CDR1 MDHEN, CDR2 SYDVKM. The chain's CDR3 is CASSEQGSLYGYTF. The CDR3 coding sequence is TGTGCCAGCAGTGAACAGGGTTCCCTCTATGGCTACACCTTC.

This chain links TRBV5-1 with TRBJ1-1; 7 nucleotides align to TRBD1. The germline V gene encodes CDR1 SGHRS and CDR2 YFSETQ. V shed 3 bases, J shed 0 bases, and the junction held 2 bases outside the gene matches. The CDR3 runs 14 residues. The CDR3 loop is CASSWGQMNTEAFF. In nucleotides, the CDR3 is TGCGCCAGCAGCTGGGGACAGATGAACACTGAAGCTTTCTTT. The whole variable domain, remainder taken from reference TRBV5-1 and TRBJ1-1, is KAGVTQTPRYLIKTRGQQVTLSCSPISGHRSVSWYQQTPGQGLQFLFEYFSETQRNKGNFPGRFSGRQFSNSRSEMNVSTLELGDSALYLCASSWGQMNTEAFFGQGTRLTVV.